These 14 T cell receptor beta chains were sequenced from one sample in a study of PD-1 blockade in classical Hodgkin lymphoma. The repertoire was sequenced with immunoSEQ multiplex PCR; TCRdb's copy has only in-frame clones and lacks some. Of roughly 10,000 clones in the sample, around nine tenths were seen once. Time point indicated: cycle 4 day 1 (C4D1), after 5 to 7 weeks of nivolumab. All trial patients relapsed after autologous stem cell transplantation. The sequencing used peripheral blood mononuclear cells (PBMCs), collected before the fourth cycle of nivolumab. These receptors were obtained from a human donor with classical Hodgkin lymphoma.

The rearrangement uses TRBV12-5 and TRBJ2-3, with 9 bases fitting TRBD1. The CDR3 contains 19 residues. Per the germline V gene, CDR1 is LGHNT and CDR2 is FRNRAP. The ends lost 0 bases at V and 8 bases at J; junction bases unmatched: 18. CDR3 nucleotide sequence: TGTGCTAGTGGTTTGGTAGGGACAGGGTTCAACTACACACTGGGTACGCAGTATTTT. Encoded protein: CASGLVGTGFNYTLGTQYF. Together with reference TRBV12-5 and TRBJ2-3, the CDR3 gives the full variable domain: DARVTQTPRHKVTEMGQEVTMRCQPILGHNTVFWYRQTMMQGLELLAYFRNRAPLDDSGMPKDRFSAEMPDATLATLKIQPSEPRDSAVYFCASGLVGTGFNYTLGTQYFGPGTRLTVL.

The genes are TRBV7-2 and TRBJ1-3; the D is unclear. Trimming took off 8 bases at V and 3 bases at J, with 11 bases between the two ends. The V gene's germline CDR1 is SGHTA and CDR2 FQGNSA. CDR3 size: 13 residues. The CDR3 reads CASAQVRGNTIYF. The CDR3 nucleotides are TGTGCCAGCGCCCAAGTCCGTGGAAACACCATATATTTT. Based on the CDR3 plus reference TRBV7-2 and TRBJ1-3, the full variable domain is GAGVSQSPSNKVTEKGKDVELRCDPISGHTALYWYRQSLGQGLEFLIYFQGNSAPDKSGLPSDRFSAERTGGSVSTLTIQRTQQEDSAVYLCASAQVRGNTIYFGEGSWLTVV.

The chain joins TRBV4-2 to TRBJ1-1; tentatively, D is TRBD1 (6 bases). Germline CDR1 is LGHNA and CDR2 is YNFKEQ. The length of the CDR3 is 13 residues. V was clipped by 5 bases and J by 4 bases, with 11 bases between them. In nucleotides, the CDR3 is TGTGCCAGCAGCAACACAGGGACCACTGAAGCTTTCTTT. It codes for CASSNTGTTEAFF.

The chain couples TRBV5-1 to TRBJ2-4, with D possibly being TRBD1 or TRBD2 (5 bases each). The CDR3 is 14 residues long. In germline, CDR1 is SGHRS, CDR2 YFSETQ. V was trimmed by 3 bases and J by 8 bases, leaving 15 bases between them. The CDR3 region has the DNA TGCGCCAGCAGCTCCCCGGCCATGGGGGACATTCAGTACTTC. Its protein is CASSSPAMGDIQYF.

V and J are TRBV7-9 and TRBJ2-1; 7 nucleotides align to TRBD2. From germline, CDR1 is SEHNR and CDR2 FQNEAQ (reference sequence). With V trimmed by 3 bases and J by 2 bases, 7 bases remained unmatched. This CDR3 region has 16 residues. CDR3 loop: CASSLASAGAYNEQFF. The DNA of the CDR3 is TGTGCCAGCAGCTTGGCGTCCGCGGGGGCCTACAATGAGCAGTTCTTC. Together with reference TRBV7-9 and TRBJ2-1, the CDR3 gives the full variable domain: DTGVSQNPRHKITKRGQNVTFRCDPISEHNRLYWYRQTLGQGPEFLTYFQNEAQLEKSRLLSDRFSAERPKGSFSTLEIQRTEQGDSAMYLCASSLASAGAYNEQFFGPGTRLTVL.

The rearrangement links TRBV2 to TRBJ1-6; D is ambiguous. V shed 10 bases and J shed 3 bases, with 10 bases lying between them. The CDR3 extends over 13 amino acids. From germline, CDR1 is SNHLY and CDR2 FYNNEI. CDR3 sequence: CAMSINYNSPLHF. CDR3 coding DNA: TGTGCCATGAGTATTAACTATAATTCACCCCTCCACTTT.

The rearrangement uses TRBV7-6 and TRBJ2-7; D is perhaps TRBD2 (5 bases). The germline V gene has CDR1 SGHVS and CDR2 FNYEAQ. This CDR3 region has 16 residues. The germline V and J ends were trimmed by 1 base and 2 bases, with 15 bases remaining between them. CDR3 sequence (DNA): TGTGCCAGCAGCTTAGGGCAGGTACCCGGGGCCTACGAGCAGTACTTC. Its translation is CASSLGQVPGAYEQYF.

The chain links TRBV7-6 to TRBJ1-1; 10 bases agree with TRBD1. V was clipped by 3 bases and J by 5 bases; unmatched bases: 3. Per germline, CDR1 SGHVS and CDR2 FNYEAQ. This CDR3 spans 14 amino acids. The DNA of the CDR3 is TGTGCCAGCAGCTTGGGGGACAGGGGTACTGAAGCTTTCTTT. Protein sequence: CASSLGDRGTEAFF.

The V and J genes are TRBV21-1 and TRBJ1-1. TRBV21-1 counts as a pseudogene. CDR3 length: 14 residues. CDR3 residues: CASSKGFRNTEAFF. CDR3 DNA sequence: TGTGCCAGCAGCAAAGGCTTCCGGAACACTGAAGCTTTCTTT.

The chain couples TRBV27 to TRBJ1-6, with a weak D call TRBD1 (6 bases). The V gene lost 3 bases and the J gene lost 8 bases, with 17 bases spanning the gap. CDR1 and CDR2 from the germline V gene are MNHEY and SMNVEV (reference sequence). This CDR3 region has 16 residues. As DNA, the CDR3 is TGTGCCAGCAGTTTTCTGACCAGGGGCGCTGATTCACCCCTCCACTTT. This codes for CASSFLTRGADSPLHF.

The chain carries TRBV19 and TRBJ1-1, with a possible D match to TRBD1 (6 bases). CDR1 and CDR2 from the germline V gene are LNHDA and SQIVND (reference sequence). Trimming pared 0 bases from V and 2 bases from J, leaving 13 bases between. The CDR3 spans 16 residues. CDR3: CASSIERDTANTEAFF. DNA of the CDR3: TGTGCCAGTAGTATAGAAAGGGACACGGCTAACACTGAAGCTTTCTTT.

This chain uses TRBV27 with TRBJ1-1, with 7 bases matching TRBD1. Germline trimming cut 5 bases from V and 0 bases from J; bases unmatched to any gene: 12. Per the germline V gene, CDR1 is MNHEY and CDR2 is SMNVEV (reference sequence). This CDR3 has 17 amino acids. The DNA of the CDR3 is TGTGCCAGCAGTACGGTGAACAGGGGATTGGTGAACACTGAAGCTTTCTTT. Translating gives CASSTVNRGLVNTEAFF.

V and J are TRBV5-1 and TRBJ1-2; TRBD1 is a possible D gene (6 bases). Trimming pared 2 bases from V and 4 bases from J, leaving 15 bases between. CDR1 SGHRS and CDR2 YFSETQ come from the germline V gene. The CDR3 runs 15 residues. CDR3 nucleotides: TGCGCCAGCAGCTTAAGGCAGGGGAGCCCCTATGGCTACACCTTC. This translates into CASSLRQGSPYGYTF.

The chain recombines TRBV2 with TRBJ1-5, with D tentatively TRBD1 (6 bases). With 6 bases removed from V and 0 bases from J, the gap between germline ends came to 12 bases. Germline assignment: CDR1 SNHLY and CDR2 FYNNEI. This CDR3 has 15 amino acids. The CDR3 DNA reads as TGTGCCAGCAGGGCAACAGGGTATAGCAATCAGCCCCAGCATTTT. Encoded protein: CASRATGYSNQPQHF.